This TCR beta chain is drawn from a study of cytomegalovirus exposure and HLA in healthy donors. Points from the study as a whole: Follow-up analysis seemed to connect common viral pathogens with several of the most significant clusters identified. In an earlier analysis, productive rearrangement rates for most beta V segments clustered near 87% or 30%. Altogether, about 160 TCR beta chains were recorded as cytomegalovirus-associated. Near-uniform donor sequencing depth was presumed by presence/absence analyses.

PCR primers comprised 60 Vbeta and 13 Jbeta primers. The table came from immunoSEQ multiplex PCR; TCRdb's copy has only in-frame clones and leaves some out. This repertoire shows about 210,000 clones, about 80% found once; its top ten account for about 2%. The V segment lost 0 bases and the J segment 13 bases; nucleotides outside the gene matches: 8. The CDR3 is made up of 15 amino acids. CDR1 and CDR2 (germline): SGDLS, YYNGEE. Regarding this clone: Its antigen is not known.

The V call is TRBV9, the J call TRBJ2-5; 14 bases agree with TRBD2. This TCR came from a male donor in good health and CMV-seronegative. The sequenced material came from PBMCs. This chain's CDR3 is CASSVGGLAGDGRYF. As DNA, the CDR3 is TGTGCCAGCAGCGTAGGGGGACTAGCGGGAGATGGGCGGTACTTC.